These 10 T cell receptor beta chains were sequenced from one sample in a study of regulatory dendritic cells for organ transplantation. Profiling relied on immunoSEQ multiplex PCR, and the TCRdb table lists in-frame clones only, not all of them. The data show about 38,000 clones, with under 95% seen just once and over 0.09% held by the top ten. The sequenced sample was naive CD8+ T cells from blood. Sample subset: CD45RA+ naive T cells. These receptors were taken from a human donor in good health.

Only a few counts were recorded for this clone. This chain uses TRBV7-9 with TRBJ1-2; 7 bases map to TRBD1. The CDR3 covers 15 residues. The germline CDR1 and CDR2 sequences are SEHNR and FQNEAQ (reference sequence). V trimming: 1 base; J trimming: 3 bases; junction bases outside the gene matches: 5. DNA for the CDR3: TGTGCCAGCAGCTTAGATATGGGACAGTACTATGGCTACACCTTC. This encodes CASSLDMGQYYGYTF.

V usage is TRBV7-2 and J usage is TRBJ2-1, with 9 bases lining up with TRBD2. V gave up 6 bases and J gave up 3 bases; unmatched junction bases: 6. Germline CDR1 SGHTA, CDR2 FQGNSA. The CDR3 length is 15 residues. In DNA form, the CDR3 reads TGTGCCAGCAGTCCAAGCGGGGGGAACTACAATGAGCAGTTCTTC. This encodes CASSPSGGNYNEQFF.

The chain joins TRBV7-9 to TRBJ1-3; D perhaps matches TRBD1 (6 bases). The CDR3 spans 17 residues. Germline CDR1 reads SEHNR; CDR2 reads FQNEAQ (reference sequence). The V and J ends lost 1 base and 2 bases respectively, with 15 bases between them. Written as DNA, the CDR3 is TGTGCCAGCAGCTTAGTTGGGGGGGACACCGCTGGAAACACCATATATTTT. Its protein is CASSLVGGDTAGNTIYF.

The V call is TRBV7-9, the J call TRBJ2-7, with D perhaps assigned TRBD1 or TRBD2 (5 bases each). The V and J ends lost 1 base and 7 bases respectively, with 17 bases between them. This CDR3 region has 15 residues. Per germline, CDR1 SEHNR and CDR2 FQNEAQ (reference sequence). CDR3 residues: CASSLEGLGVREQYF. The CDR3 bases are TGTGCCAGCAGCTTAGAGGGCTTGGGGGTTAGGGAGCAGTACTTC.

The chain employs TRBV13 and TRBJ1-2, with D possibly being TRBD1 (5 bases). The CDR3 runs to 17 residues. CDR1 PRHDT and CDR2 FYEKMQ come from the germline V gene (reference sequence). Trimming removed 4 bases from V and 6 bases from J, with 24 bases in between. The CDR3 DNA follows: TGTGCCAGCAGCTCTAACCTAAAGAGGCAGGGACTGGATGGCTACACCTTC. It is translated as CASSSNLKRQGLDGYTF.

This clone has only a few counts. This chain links TRBV5-5 with TRBJ1-5, with TRBD1 matching over 9 bases. The CDR3 is 16 amino acids. V lost 4 bases, J lost 1 base, and 6 bases stayed unmatched. Per germline, CDR1 SGHKS and CDR2 YYEKEE (reference sequence). CDR3 sequence reads: CASSPWGTGSNQPQHF. The CDR3 DNA reads TGTGCCAGCAGCCCTTGGGGGACAGGGAGCAATCAGCCCCAGCATTTT.

This clone was recorded only once. The rearrangement uses TRBV6-5 and TRBJ2-7, with unresolved D. CDR1 and CDR2 from the germline V gene are MNHEY and SVGAGI. The CDR3 is 14 residues long. Between the trimmed V and J ends, which lost 0 bases and 2 bases, there was a span of 8 bases. CDR3 nucleotides: TGTGCCAGCAGTTACTCTCAGAATACCTACGAGCAGTACTTC. Residues: CASSYSQNTYEQYF.

This rearrangement joins TRBV5-4 to TRBJ2-1, with D maybe TRBD1 (6 bases). Germline V gene lookup returns CDR1 SGHNT and CDR2 YYREEE (reference sequence). V lost 1 base, J lost 9 bases, and 8 bases lay in between. There are 12 residues in the CDR3. DNA for the CDR3: TGTGCCAGCAGCTTGACAGGGATTGAGCAGTTCTTC. Its protein is CASSLTGIEQFF.

The V call is TRBV7-6, the J call TRBJ2-7, with TRBD2 matching over 8 bases. Germline V CDR1 and CDR2: SGHVS, FNYEAQ. The V segment lost 3 bases and the J segment 7 bases; nucleotides outside the gene matches: 5. The CDR3 extends over 13 amino acids. The CDR3, as DNA: TGTGCCAGCAGCTTGGCGGGGGGAAGGGAGCAGTACTTC. Protein: CASSLAGGREQYF.

The chain joins TRBV7-2 to TRBJ2-1; 8 bases map to TRBD1. V trimming: 5 bases; J trimming: 8 bases; junction bases outside the gene matches: 11. CDR1 is SGHTA and CDR2 is FQGNSA in the germline V gene. The CDR3 extends over 15 amino acids. CDR3 region: CASSLSRDRNHEQFF. CDR3 nucleotide sequence: TGTGCCAGCAGCCTCAGCCGGGACAGGAATCATGAGCAGTTCTTC. The variable domain in full, completed from reference TRBV7-2 and TRBJ2-1, reads GAGVSQSPSNKVTEKGKDVELRCDPISGHTALYWYRQSLGQGLEFLIYFQGNSAPDKSGLPSDRFSAERTGGSVSTLTIQRTQQEDSAVYLCASSLSRDRNHEQFFGPGTRLTVL.